This TCR beta chain comes out of a study of blood T cell repertoires in COVID-19. The wider study: Some COVID-19 samples were acute and others convalescent; all came from the United States, Italy and Spain.

Germline values: CDR1 LGHDT, CDR2 YNNKEL (reference sequence). The CDR3 contains 15 residues. The ends were cut back, 1 base at V and 0 bases at J, with 7 bases in the middle. TCRdb's table, derived via immunoSEQ multiplex PCR, lists solely in-frame clones and lacks some. The repertoire consists of about 170,000 clones, with about 86% occurring once and the leading ten covering about 11%. The chain employs TRBV3-1 (or the pseudogene TRBV3-2) and TRBJ2-1, with a weak D call TRBD2 (5 bases). This receptor was obtained from a man in his 70s with active or convalescent COVID-19. The sample consisted of peripheral blood. The CDR3 DNA is TGTGCCAGCAGCCAAGCGGGGAGCTCCTACAATGAGCAGTTCTTC. Its translation: CASSQAGSSYNEQFF.